This T cell receptor (beta chain) originates from a study of cytomegalovirus exposure and HLA in healthy donors. For the study at large: In an early release, HLA-typed donors contributed 75 million to 85 million unique TCR sequences.

Amplification used 60 Vbeta primers and 13 Jbeta primers. Generated by immunoSEQ multiplex PCR, the TCRdb table keeps only in-frame clones and is missing some. The repertoire includes 200,000 to 250,000 clones, roughly 80% of them detected once, and around 5% sits in the top ten. The CDR3 covers 16 residues. Germline V gene data show CDR1 as WSHSY and CDR2 as SAAADI. The V gene end was trimmed by 0 bases and the J gene end by 5 bases; junction bases not matched to a gene: 6. The table lists this clone with a few counts. The TCR comes from a woman aged 35 to 49 in good health and CMV-seropositive. J is TRBJ2-5 and V is TRBV10-2; 10 bases are a match to TRBD2. The sequenced material came from PBMCs. CDR3 sequence reads: CASSESGAGGGETQYF. The DNA for the CDR3 is TGCGCCAGCAGTGAGTCCGGAGCGGGAGGGGGGGAGACCCAGTACTTC.